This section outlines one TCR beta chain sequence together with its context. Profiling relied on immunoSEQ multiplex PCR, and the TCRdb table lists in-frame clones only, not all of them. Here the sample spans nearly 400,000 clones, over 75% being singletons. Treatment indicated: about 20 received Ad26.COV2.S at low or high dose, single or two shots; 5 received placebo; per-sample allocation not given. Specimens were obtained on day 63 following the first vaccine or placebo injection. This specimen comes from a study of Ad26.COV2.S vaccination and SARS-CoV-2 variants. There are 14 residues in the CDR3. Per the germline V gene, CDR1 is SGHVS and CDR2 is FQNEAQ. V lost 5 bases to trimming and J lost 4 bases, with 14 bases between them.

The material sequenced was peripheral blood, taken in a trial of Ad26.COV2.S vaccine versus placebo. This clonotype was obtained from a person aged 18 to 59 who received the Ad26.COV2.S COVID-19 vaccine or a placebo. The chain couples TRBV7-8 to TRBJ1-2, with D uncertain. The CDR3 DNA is TGTGCCAGCAGCCCCTCTCGGGGTTTCTATGGCTACACCTTC. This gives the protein CASSPSRGFYGYTF.